This TCR beta chain stems from a study of breast tumors, draining lymph nodes, adjacent tissues. Study conclusions and caveats: The data were judged consistent with most tumor T cells coming from lymph node and expanding in tumor.

Per the germline V gene, CDR1 is LNHDA and CDR2 is SQIVND (reference sequence). The CDR3 sequence is 15 residues long. The J segment lost 6 bases and the V segment lost 5 bases, leaving 8 bases of the junction unmatched. From the multiplex PCR reads, TCRdb called clonotypes with MiXCR, one entry per CDR3 protein. The table shows over 10,000 distinct CDR3 sequences, with roughly three quarters occurring only once. Comment on this clonotype: Its antigen remains unknown.

The sequenced material came from tumor-adjacent breast tissue. This TCR derives from a female donor with breast cancer. Some clones in this sample may be carry-over from other donors' samples. The V and J genes are TRBV19 and TRBJ2-2, with 8 bases identical to TRBD1. The CDR3 nucleotides read TGTGCCAGTAGTCCACCACACAGGGGGGCCGGGGAGCTGTTTTTT. The encoded protein is CASSPPHRGAGELFF.